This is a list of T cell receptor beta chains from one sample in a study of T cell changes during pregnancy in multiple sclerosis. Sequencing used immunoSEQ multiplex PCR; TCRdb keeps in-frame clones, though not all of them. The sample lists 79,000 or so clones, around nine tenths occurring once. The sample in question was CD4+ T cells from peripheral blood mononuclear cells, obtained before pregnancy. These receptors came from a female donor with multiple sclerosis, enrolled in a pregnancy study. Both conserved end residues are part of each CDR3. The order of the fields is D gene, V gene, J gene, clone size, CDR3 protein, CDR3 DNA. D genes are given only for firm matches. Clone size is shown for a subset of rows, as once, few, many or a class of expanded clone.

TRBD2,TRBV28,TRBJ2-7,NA,CASSLSGSEQYF,TGTGCCAGCAGTCTTAGCGGGAGCGAGCAGTACTTC
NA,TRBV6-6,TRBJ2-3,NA,CASKIAGTDTQYF,TGTGCCAGCAAAATAGCGGGCACAGATACGCAGTATTTT
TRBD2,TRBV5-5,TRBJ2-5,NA,CASSLILAQQETQYF,TGTGCCAGCAGCTTGATACTAGCGCAACAAGAGACCCAGTACTTC
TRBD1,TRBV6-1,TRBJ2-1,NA,CASSPTTGSGEQFF,TGTGCCAGCAGCCCAACGACAGGGTCTGGTGAGCAGTTCTTC
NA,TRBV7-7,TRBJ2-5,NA,CASSLDGGPQETQYF,TGTGCCAGCAGCTTAGACGGGGGTCCTCAAGAGACCCAGTACTTC
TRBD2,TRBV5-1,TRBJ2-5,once,CASSQILAGVGETQYF,TGCGCCAGCAGCCAAATACTAGCGGGAGTAGGAGAGACCCAGTACTTC
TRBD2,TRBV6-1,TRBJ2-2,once,CASRGRGGSTGELFF,TGTGCCAGCAGAGGACGGGGGGGCTCCACCGGGGAGCTGTTTTTT
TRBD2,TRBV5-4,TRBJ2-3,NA,CASSLLPSGPIHTQYF,TGTGCCAGCAGCTTGCTCCCTAGCGGGCCTATTCATACGCAGTATTTT
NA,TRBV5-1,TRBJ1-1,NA,CASSLARTAMNTEAFF,TGCGCCAGCAGCTTGGCCCGGACAGCCATGAACACTGAAGCTTTCTTT
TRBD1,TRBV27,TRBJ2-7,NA,CASRRQGADEQYF,TGTGCCAGCAGGCGACAGGGGGCAGACGAGCAGTACTTC
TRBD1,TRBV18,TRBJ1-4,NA,CASSRGQGDEKLFF,TGTGCCAGCTCTCGAGGACAGGGTGACGAAAAACTGTTTTTT
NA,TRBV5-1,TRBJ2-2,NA,CASSLEGVAGELFF,TGCGCCAGCAGCTTGGAGGGGGTGGCCGGGGAGCTGTTTTTT
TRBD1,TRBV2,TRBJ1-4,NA,CASSVDRGNEKLFF,TGTGCCAGCAGTGTGGACAGGGGGAATGAAAAACTGTTTTTT
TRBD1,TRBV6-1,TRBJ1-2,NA,CASSGTGYGYTF,TGTGCCAGCTCTGGGACAGGATATGGCTACACCTTC
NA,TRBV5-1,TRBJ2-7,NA,CASSNTGMFMEQYF,TGCGCCAGCAGTAATACGGGTATGTTTATGGAGCAGTACTTC
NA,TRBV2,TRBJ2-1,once,CASSEYLASNEQFF,TGTGCCAGCAGTGAATACCTAGCAAGCAATGAGCAGTTCTTC
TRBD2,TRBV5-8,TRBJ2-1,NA,CASSLAAGGPYNEQFF,TGTGCCAGCAGCTTGGCCGCGGGGGGACCCTACAATGAGCAGTTCTTC
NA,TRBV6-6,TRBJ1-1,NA,CASSYSRTTGSEAFF,TGTGCCAGCAGTTACTCTCGGACAACAGGATCTGAAGCTTTCTTT
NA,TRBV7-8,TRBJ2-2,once,CASSLMGRGYTGELFF,TGTGCCAGCAGCTTAATGGGGCGGGGATACACCGGGGAGCTGTTTTTT
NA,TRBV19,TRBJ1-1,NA,CASRVTANTEAFF,TGTGCCAGTAGAGTGACAGCGAACACTGAAGCTTTCTTT
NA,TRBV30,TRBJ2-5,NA,CAWSVLGVGAQETQYF,TGTGCCTGGAGTGTACTGGGTGTGGGGGCCCAAGAGACCCAGTACTTC
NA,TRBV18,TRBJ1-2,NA,CASSPSQGLDF,TGTGCCAGCTCACCAAGTCAGGGGTTGGACTTC
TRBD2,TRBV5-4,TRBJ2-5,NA,CASSLGLAGGLGETQYF,TGTGCCAGCAGCTTAGGGTTAGCGGGGGGCCTGGGTGAGACCCAGTACTTC
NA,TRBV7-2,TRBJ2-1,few,CASSFHNRLAREQFF,TGTGCCAGCAGCTTCCATAACCGGTTAGCACGTGAGCAGTTCTTC
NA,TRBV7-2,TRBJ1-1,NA,CASSSTRGTEAFF,TGTGCCAGCAGCTCCACCCGGGGCACTGAAGCTTTCTTT
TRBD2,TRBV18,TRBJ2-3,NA,CASSPQTSGGPLSTDTQYF,TGTGCCAGCTCACCGCAGACTAGCGGGGGTCCTCTTAGCACAGATACGCAGTATTTT
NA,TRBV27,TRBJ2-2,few,CASSPRGAANTGELFF,TGTGCCAGCAGTCCCCGGGGAGCCGCGAACACCGGGGAGCTGTTTTTT
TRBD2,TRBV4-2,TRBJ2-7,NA,CASSPRLADEQYF,TGTGCCAGCAGCCCCAGACTAGCAGACGAGCAGTACTTC
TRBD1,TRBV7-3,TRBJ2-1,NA,CASSLGTGYNEQFF,TGTGCCAGCAGCTTGGGGACAGGCTACAATGAGCAGTTCTTC
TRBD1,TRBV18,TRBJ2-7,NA,CASSPGRTGAYEQYF,TGTGCCAGCTCACCAGGAAGGACAGGGGCCTACGAGCAGTACTTC
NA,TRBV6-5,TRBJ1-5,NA,CASSYAGVGNQPQHF,TGTGCCAGCAGTTACGCGGGGGTCGGAAATCAGCCCCAGCATTTT
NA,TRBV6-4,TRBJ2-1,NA,CASSDSRGVNEQFF,TGTGCCAGCAGTGACTCTCGCGGGGTAAATGAGCAGTTCTTC
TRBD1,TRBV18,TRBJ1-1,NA,CASSRSQGGVSTEAFF,TGTGCCAGCTCAAGATCCCAGGGGGGAGTTAGCACTGAAGCTTTCTTT
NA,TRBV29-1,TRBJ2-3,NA,CSVGSGADTQYF,TGCAGCGTTGGCTCGGGAGCGGATACGCAGTATTTT
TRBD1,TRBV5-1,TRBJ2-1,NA,CASSLEGASPNEQFF,TGCGCCAGCAGCTTGGAGGGGGCAAGTCCGAATGAGCAGTTCTTC
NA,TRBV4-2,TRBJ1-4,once,CASSQESRGGEKLFF,TGTGCCAGCAGCCAAGAGTCCAGGGGTGGTGAAAAACTGTTTTTT
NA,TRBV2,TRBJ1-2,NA,CASSSVGTNYGYTF,TGTGCCAGCAGTAGCGTCGGAACAAACTATGGCTACACCTTC
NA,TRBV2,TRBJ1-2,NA,CASSVGQGGNGYTF,TGTGCCAGCAGTGTCGGTCAGGGAGGAAATGGCTACACCTTC
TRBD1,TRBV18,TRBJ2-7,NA,CASSRDRYEQYF,TGTGCCAGCTCAAGGGACAGGTACGAGCAGTACTTC
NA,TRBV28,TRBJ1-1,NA,CASSASGTEAFF,TGTGCCAGCAGCGCGTCGGGCACTGAAGCTTTCTTT
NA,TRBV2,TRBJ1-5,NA,CATGGFDRPQHF,TGTGCCACCGGGGGGTTCGACCGGCCCCAGCATTTT
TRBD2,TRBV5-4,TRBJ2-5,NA,CASRVLREPQETQYF,TGTGCCAGCAGAGTTCTGCGGGAGCCACAAGAGACCCAGTACTTC
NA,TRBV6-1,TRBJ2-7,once,CASSEIMAYYEQYF,TGTGCCAGCAGTGAAATAATGGCTTACTACGAGCAGTACTTC